This entry describes one T cell receptor beta chain. Its antigen remains unidentified. Sequencing targeted TCR beta in T cells from blood (CD8+ and CD4+). In contrast to the negatively isolated CD8+ and CD4+ T cells, TEMRA cells were FACS-enriched. The sample originates from a study of CD8 T cells in Susac syndrome. The study's findings and limits: The study's TCR sequencing and HLA analysis covered a relatively small number of individuals, and the study acknowledged this.

The CDR3 runs 15 residues. With 6 bases removed from V and 4 bases from J, the gap between germline ends came to 21 bases. Germline V gene lookup returns CDR1 SQVTM and CDR2 ANQGSEA. Reverse transcription used about 0.45 to 1 ug RNA and random hexamers. TCRdb reprocessed the immunoSEQ multiplex PCR reads via MiXCR and lists one record per CDR3 protein. The sample has 160,000 or so distinct CDR3 sequences, 90% to 95% seen once. The TCR originated in a human donor with Susac syndrome. The sequenced sample consisted of CD4+ T cells from PBMCs. V gene TRBV29-1 combines with J gene TRBJ1-1; possibly TRBD1 for D (6 bases). The CDR3 region is CSVRLWGASGTEAFF. CDR3 bases: TGCAGCGTCCGACTTTGGGGGGCGAGTGGCACTGAAGCTTTCTTT.